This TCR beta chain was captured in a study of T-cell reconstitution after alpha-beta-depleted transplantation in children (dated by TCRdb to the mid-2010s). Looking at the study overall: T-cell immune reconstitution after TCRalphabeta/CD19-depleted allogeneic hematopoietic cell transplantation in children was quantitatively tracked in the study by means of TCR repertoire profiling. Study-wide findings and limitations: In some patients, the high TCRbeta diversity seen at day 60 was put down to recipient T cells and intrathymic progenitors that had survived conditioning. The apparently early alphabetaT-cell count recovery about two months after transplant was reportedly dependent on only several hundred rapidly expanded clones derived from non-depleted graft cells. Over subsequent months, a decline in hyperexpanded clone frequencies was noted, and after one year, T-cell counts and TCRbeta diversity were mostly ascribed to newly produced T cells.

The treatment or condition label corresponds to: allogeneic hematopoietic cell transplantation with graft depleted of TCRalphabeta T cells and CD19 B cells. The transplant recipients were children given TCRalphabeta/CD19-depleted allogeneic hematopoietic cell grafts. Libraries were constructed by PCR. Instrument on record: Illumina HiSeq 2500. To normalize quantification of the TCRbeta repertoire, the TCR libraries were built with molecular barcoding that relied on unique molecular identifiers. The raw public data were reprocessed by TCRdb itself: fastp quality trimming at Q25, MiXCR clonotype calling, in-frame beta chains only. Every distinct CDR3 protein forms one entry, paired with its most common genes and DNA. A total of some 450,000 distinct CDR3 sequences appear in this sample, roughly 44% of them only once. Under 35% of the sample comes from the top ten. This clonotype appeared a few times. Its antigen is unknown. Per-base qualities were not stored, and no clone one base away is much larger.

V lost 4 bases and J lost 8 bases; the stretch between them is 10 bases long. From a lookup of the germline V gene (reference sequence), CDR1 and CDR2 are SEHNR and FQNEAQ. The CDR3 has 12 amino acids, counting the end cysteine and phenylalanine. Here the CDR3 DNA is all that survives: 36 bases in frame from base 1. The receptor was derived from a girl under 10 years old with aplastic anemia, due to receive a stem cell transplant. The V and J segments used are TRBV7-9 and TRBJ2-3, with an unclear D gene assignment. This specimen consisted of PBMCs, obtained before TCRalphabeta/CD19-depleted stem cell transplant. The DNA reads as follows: TGTGCCAGCAGCTCGGTTGGGGTTACGCAGTATTTT. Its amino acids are CASSSVGVTQYF.